Given below is one T cell receptor beta chain in context. Its antigen is not known. TCRdb independently ran MiXCR on the RACE reads; one entry per CDR3 protein. The data contain approximately 90,000 distinct CDR3 sequences, approximately 9.9% of them singletons. The entry originates in a study of human T cells and chemical hapten exposure. The overall study: DPC (0.01%) was patch tested on the upper back and read at 6 days.

The CDR3 runs to 14 residues. Germline V gives CDR1 DFQATT, CDR2 SNEGSKA (reference sequence). V shed 0 bases and J shed 0 bases, with 6 bases lying between them. Time point described: patch test 2, 6 weeks after DPC sensitization. Noted treatment: therapeutic diphenylcyclopropenone sensitization with weekly scalp DPC. Whole blood, unfractionated, served as the material for total RNA extraction. Findings and caveats of the study: Since the donors had alopecia, their immune response may not be the same as that of healthy people.

The sequence was collected from a man aged 40-49 years with alopecia areata. Some clones in this sample may be carry-over from other donors' samples. The gene calls are TRBV20-1 and TRBJ1-3; no clear D gene. Specimen: whole blood, collected in connection with sensitization to the hapten diphenylcyclopropenone (DPC). For the CDR3, the DNA is TGCAGTGCTAGAGACCAGAACTCTGGAAACACCATATATTTT. Translated, it gives CSARDQNSGNTIYF.